Here is one TCR beta chain with its context. One junction end disagrees with the germline gene, perhaps due to a read error. Other nucleotide sequences in the sample specify the same CDR3. These data are taken from a study of blood T cell repertoires in COVID-19. As for the study in general: Italy, Spain and the United States were the sources of the convalescent and acute COVID-19 samples. PBMCs, B-cell-depleted T cells, or T cells provided the cDNA or gDNA that made up the material.

Original processing methods: Scientists estimated how many nucleated cells there were by amplifying reference gene primers. Method: immunoSEQ multiplex PCR; TCRdb's copy keeps in-frame clones and lacks some. Clone size and the V and J calls come from that table; the DNA yielded D and trimming. The sample contains roughly 190,000 clones, roughly nine tenths of which appear only once. The sequence derives from a man aged 30 to 39 with acute or convalescent COVID-19. What was sequenced was peripheral blood.

CDR3 coding DNA: TGTGCCAGCAGCCGGGAGGGCCGACCCTCCTACGAGCAGTACTTC. Its protein product is CASSREGRPSYEQYF. V and J are TRBV5-1 and TRBJ2-7; 8 nucleotides match TRBD2. Germline V gene lookup returns CDR1 SGHRS and CDR2 YFSETQ. The CDR3 has 15 amino acids.